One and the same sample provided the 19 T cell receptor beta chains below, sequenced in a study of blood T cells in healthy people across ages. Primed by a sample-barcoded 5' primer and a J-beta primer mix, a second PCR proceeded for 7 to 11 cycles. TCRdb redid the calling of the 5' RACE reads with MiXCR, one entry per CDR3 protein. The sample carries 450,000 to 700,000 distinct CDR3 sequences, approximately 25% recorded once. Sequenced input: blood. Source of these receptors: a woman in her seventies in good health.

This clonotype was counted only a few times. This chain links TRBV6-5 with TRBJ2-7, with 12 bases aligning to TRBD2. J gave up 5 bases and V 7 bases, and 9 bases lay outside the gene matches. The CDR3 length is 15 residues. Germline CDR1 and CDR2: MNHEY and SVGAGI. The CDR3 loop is CASTGTSGGFHEQYF. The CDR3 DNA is TGTGCCAGCACCGGCACTAGCGGGGGGTTCCACGAGCAGTACTTC.

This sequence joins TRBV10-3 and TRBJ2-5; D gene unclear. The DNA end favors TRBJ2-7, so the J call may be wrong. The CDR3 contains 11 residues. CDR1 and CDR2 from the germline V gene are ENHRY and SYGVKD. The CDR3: CAISQQSEQYF. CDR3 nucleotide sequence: TGTGCCATCAGTCAGCAGTCCGAGCAGTACTTC.

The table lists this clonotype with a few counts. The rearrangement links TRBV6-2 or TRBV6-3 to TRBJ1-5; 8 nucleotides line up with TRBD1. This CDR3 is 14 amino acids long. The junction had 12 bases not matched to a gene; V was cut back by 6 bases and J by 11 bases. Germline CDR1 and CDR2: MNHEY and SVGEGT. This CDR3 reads CASRDPGRTGSQHF. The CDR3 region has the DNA TGTGCCAGCAGAGACCCCGGTAGGACAGGGTCCCAGCATTTT.

The CDR3 region is CASSHPGTGELFF. The CDR3 nucleotides read TGCGCCAGCAGCCACCCGGGCACCGGGGAGCTGTTTTTT. This chain joins TRBV5-1 and TRBJ2-2; D call uncertain. Trimming pared 4 bases from V and 4 bases from J, leaving 8 bases between. The V gene's germline CDR1 is SGHRS and CDR2 YFSETQ. The CDR3 totals 13 residues. Using reference TRBV5-1 and TRBJ2-2 for the parts outside the CDR3, the full variable domain is KAGVTQTPRYLIKTRGQQVTLSCSPISGHRSVSWYQQTPGQGLQFLFEYFSETQRNKGNFPGRFSGRQFSNSRSEMNVSTLELGDSALYLCASSHPGTGELFFGEGSRLTVL.

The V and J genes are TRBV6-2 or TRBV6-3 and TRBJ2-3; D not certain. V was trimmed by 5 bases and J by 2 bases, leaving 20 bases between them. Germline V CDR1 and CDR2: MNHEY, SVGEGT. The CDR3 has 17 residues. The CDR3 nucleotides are TGTGCCAGCAGTAAACTCTTCCGGGCTACCTCCACAGATACGCAGTATTTT. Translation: CASSKLFRATSTDTQYF.

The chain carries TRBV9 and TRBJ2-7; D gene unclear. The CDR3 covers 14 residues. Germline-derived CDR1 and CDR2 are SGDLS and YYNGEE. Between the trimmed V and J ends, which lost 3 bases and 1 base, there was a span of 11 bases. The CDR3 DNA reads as TGTGCCAGCAGCGACGGGTCTCCTTCCTACGAGCAGTACTTC. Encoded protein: CASSDGSPSYEQYF.

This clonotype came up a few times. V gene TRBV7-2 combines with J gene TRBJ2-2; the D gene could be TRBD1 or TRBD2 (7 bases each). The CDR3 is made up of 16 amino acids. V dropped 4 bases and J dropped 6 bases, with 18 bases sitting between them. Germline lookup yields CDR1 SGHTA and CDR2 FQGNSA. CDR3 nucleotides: TGTGCCAGCAGCTCGAAGACAGGGAGGGTAGCCGGGGAGCTGTTTTTT. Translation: CASSSKTGRVAGELFF.

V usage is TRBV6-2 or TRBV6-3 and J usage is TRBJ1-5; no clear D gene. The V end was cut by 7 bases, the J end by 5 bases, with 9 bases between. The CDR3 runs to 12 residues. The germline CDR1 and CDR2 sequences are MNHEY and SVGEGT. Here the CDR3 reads CASTEFDQPQHF. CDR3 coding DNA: TGTGCCAGCACCGAGTTCGATCAGCCCCAGCATTTT.

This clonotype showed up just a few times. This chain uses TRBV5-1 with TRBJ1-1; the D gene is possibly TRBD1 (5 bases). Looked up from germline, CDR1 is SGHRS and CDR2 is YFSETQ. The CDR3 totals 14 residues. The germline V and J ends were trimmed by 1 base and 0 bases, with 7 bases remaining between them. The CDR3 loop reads CASSLRTLNTEAFF. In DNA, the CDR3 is TGCGCCAGCAGCTTGAGGACACTGAACACTGAAGCTTTCTTT.

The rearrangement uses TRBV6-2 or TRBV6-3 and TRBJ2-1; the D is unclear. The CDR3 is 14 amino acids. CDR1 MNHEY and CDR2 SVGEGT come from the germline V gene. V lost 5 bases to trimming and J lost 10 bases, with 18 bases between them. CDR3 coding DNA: TGTGCCAGCAGTCCACAACCGATGAGCTGGGAGCAGTTCTTC. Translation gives CASSPQPMSWEQFF.

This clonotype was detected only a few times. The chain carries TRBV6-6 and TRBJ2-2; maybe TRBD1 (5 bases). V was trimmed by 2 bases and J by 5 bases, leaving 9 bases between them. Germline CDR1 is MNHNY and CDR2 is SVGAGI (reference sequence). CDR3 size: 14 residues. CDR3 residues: CASSYASGTGELFF. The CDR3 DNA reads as TGTGCCAGCAGTTACGCGTCAGGGACCGGGGAGCTGTTTTTT.

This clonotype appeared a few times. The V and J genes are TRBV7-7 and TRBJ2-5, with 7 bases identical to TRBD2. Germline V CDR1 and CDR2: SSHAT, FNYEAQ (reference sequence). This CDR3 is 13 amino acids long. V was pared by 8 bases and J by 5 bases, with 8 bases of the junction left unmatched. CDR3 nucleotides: TGTGCCAGCGGCGTGGCGGGGGTTGAGACCCAGTACTTC. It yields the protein CASGVAGVETQYF. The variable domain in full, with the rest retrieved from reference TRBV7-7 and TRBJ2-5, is GAGVSQSPRYKVTKRGQDVTLRCDPISSHATLYWYQQALGQGPEFLTYFNYEAQPDKSGLPSDRFSAERPEGSISTLTIQRTEQRDSAMYRCASGVAGVETQYFGPGTRLLVL.

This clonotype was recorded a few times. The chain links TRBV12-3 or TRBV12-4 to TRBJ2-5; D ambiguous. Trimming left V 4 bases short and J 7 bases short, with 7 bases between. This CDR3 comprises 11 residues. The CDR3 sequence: CASSSGWTQYF. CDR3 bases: TGTGCCAGCAGTTCCGGGTGGACCCAGTACTTC.

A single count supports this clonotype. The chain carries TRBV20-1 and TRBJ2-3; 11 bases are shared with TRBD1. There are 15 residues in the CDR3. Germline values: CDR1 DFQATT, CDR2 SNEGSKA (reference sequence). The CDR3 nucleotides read TGCTCCAAACCGGACAGGGGGCATGAAGGAGATACGCAGTATTTT. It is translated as CSKPDRGHEGDTQYF.

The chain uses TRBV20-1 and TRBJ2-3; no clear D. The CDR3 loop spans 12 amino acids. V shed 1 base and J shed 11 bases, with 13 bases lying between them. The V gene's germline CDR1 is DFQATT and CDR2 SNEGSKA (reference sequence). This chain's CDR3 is CSARGVAQWQYF. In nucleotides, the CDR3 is TGCAGTGCTAGAGGGGTGGCACAGTGGCAGTATTTT.

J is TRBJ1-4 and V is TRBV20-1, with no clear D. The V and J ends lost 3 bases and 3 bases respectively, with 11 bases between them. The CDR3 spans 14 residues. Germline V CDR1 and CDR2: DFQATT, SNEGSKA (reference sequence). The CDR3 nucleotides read TGCAGTGCTAGCCTGGGCGGTTCTAATGAAAAACTGTTTTTT. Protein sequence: CSASLGGSNEKLFF.

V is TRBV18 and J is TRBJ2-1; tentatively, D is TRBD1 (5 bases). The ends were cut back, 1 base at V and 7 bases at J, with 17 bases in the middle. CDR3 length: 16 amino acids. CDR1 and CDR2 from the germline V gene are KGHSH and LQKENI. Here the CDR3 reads CASSPLPGPGVNEQFF. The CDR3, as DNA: TGTGCCAGCTCACCACTGCCAGGGCCGGGCGTGAATGAGCAGTTCTTC.

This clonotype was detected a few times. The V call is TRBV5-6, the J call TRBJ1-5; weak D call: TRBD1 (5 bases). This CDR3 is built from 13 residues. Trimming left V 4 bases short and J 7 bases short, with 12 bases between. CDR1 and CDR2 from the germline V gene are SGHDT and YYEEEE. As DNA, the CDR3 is TGTGCCAGCAGCGTAGAGGGGAACCAGCCCCAGCATTTT. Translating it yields CASSVEGNQPQHF.

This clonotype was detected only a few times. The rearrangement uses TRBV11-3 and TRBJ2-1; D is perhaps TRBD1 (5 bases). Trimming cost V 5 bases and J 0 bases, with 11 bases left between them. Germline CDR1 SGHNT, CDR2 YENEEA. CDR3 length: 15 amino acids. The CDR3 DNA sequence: TGTGCCAGCAGCCCAGGGTTAAGCTCCTACAATGAGCAGTTCTTC. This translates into CASSPGLSSYNEQFF.